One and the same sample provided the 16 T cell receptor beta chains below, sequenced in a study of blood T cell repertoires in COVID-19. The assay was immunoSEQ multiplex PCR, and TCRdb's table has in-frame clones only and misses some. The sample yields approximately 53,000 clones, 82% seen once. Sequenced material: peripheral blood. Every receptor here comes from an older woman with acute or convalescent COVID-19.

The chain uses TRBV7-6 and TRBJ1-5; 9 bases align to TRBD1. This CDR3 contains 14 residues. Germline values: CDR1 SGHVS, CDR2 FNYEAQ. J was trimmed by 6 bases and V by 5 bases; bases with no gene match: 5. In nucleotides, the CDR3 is TGTGCCAGCAGCATTGGACAGGGGTTTCAGCCCCAGCATTTT. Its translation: CASSIGQGFQPQHF.

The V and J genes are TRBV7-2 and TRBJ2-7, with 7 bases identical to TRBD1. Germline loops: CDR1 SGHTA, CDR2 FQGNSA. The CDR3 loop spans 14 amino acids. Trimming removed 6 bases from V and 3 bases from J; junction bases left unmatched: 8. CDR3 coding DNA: TGTGCCAGCAGTTCCTCGACAGGGAACTACGAGCAGTACTTC. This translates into CASSSSTGNYEQYF.

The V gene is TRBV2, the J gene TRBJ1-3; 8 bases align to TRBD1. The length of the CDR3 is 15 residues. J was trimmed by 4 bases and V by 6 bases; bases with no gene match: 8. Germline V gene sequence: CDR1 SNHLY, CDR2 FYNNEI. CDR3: CASSYGQGAGNTIYF. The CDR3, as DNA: TGTGCCAGCAGCTACGGACAGGGAGCGGGAAACACCATATATTTT.

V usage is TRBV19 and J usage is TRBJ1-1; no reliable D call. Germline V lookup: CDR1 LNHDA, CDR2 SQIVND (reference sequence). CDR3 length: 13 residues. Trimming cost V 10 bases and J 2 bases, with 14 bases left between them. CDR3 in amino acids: CATQEGGNTEAFF. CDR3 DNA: TGTGCCACACAAGAGGGCGGTAACACTGAAGCTTTCTTT.

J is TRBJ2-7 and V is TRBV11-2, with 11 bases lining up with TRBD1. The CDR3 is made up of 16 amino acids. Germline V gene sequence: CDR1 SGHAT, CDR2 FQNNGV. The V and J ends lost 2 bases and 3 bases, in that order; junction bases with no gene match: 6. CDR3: CASSLSTGTGGYEQYF. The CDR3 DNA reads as TGTGCCAGCAGCTTATCAACCGGGACAGGGGGCTACGAGCAGTACTTC.

CDR3 nucleotide sequence: TGTGCCAGCAGCAGTCACAGGGCCGGGGGGACCGGGGAGCTGTTTTTT. Its translation is CASSSHRAGGTGELFF. The chain carries TRBV2 and TRBJ2-2, with a weak D call TRBD2 (7 bases). The CDR3 sequence is 16 residues long. Trimming left V 6 bases short and J 5 bases short, with 19 bases between. In germline, CDR1 is SNHLY, CDR2 FYNNEI.

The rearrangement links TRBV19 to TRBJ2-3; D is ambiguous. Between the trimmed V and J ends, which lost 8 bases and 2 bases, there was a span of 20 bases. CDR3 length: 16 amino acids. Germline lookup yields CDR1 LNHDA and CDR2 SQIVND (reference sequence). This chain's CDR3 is CASGPSAGYPTDTQYF. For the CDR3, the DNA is TGTGCCAGTGGCCCTTCGGCAGGATATCCCACAGATACGCAGTATTTT.

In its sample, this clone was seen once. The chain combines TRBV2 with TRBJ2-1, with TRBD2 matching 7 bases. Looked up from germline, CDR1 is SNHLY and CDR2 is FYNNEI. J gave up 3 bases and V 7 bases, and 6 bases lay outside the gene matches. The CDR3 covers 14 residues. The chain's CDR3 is CASKASGDYNEQFF. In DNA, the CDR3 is TGTGCCAGCAAAGCCAGCGGGGACTACAATGAGCAGTTCTTC.

The CDR3 loop is CASSRTSGGHYEQYF. The CDR3 DNA reads TGTGCCAGCAGCAGGACTAGCGGGGGACACTACGAGCAGTACTTC. This sequence joins TRBV7-8 and TRBJ2-7; TRBD2 matches 13 bases. CDR1 is SGHVS and CDR2 is FQNEAQ in the germline V gene. V lost 5 bases, J lost 3 bases, and 4 bases stayed unmatched. This CDR3 is built from 15 residues.

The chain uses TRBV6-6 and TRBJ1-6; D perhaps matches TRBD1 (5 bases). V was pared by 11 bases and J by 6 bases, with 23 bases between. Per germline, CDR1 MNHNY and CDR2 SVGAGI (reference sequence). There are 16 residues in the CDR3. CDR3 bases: TGTGCCGCCTCCAAAGGGGCACAGCTTATTAATTCACCCCTCCACTTT. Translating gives CAASKGAQLINSPLHF.

The CDR3 loop reads CASSLTGTGYEQYF. Here the CDR3 DNA reads TGTGCCAGCAGCTTAACCGGGACAGGCTACGAGCAGTACTTC. This chain uses TRBV7-2 with TRBJ2-7; 8 bases match TRBD1. The CDR3 is 14 amino acids. V was pared by 2 bases and J by 3 bases, with 3 bases of the junction left unmatched. The germline CDR1 and CDR2 sequences are SGHTA and FQGNSA.

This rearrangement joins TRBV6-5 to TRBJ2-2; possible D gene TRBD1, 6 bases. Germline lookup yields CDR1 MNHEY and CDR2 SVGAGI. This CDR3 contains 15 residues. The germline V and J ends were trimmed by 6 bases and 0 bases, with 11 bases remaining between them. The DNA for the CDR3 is TGTGCCAGCAGGTTATGGGACACGAACACCGGGGAGCTGTTTTTT. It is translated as CASRLWDTNTGELFF.

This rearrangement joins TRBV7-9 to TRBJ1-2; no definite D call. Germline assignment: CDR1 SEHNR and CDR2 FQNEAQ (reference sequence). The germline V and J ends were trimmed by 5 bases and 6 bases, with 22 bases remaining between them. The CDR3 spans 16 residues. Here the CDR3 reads CASSRLIQAGIDGYTF. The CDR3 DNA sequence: TGTGCCAGCAGCCGCCTCATCCAGGCCGGAATTGATGGCTACACCTTC.

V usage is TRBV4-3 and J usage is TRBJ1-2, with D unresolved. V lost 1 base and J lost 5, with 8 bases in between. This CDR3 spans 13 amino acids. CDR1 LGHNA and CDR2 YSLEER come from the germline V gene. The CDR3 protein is CASSQGDSYGYTF. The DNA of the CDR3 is TGCGCCAGCAGCCAAGGTGATAGTTATGGCTACACCTTC.

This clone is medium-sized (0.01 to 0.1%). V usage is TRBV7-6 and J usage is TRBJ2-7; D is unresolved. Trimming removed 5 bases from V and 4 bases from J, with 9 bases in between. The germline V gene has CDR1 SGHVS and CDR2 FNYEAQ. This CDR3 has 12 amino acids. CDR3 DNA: TGTGCCAGCAGCGACGACATATACGAGCAGTACTTC. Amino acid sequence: CASSDDIYEQYF.

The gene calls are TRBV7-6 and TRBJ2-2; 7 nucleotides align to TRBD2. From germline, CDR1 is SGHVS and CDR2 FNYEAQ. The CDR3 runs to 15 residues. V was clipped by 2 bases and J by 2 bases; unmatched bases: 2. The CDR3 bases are TGTGCCAGCAGCTTACGGGGGGACAACACCGGGGAGCTGTTTTTT. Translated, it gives CASSLRGDNTGELFF.